This TCR beta chain was sequenced in a study of T cells after yellow fever vaccination. This CDR3 region has 17 residues. CDR1 and CDR2 (germline): SGHRS, YFSETQ. V was trimmed by 4 bases and J by 2 bases, leaving 20 bases between them. Study-wide findings and caveats: FACS-sorted repertoires could contain abundant clonotypes contaminating from the bulk population. Faster peaking, at day 5 versus 15, marked a secondary response that was weaker.

The study made its TCR cDNA through 5'RACE template switching. That step introduced a universal primer site along with UMIs. Each CDR3 protein gets one entry after TCRdb re-called the 5' RACE reads with MiXCR. Of 150,000 to 200,000 distinct CDR3 sequences in the sample, about 7% were seen once. This clonotype has at least ten counts. Its antigen remains unidentified. This sequence originates from a man between 18 and 29 years old who received the YFV17D yellow fever vaccine. The sample consisted of CD4+ T cells sorted from PBMCs, taken less than 6 days after the first yellow fever vaccination. The chain uses TRBV5-1 and TRBJ2-3; either TRBD1 or TRBD2 may fit D (5 bases each). The CDR3 protein is CASSPPLGQGVTDTQYF. DNA of the CDR3: TGCGCCAGCAGCCCACCCTTGGGGCAGGGAGTCACAGATACGCAGTATTTT. Drawing the rest from reference TRBV5-1 and TRBJ2-3, the complete variable domain is KAGVTQTPRYLIKTRGQQVTLSCSPISGHRSVSWYQQTPGQGLQFLFEYFSETQRNKGNFPGRFSGRQFSNSRSEMNVSTLELGDSALYLCASSPPLGQGVTDTQYFGPGTRLTVL.